This paragraph reports one T cell receptor (beta chain). These data come from a study of CD8 T cell repertoires and HIV-1 epitope variants. The repertoire was sequenced with immunoSEQ multiplex PCR; TCRdb's copy has only in-frame clones and lacks some. The profile covers over 90,000 clones, with around 75% appearing a single time and 20% to 30% taken by the ten largest. The CDR3 covers 14 residues. Per germline, CDR1 SGHDT and CDR2 YYEEEE. V lost 4 bases and J 7 bases, leaving 17 bases between the germline ends. The sequence derives from a male donor with HIV. Specimen: uncultured baseline CD8+ T cells from peripheral blood mononuclear cells (PBMCs). The J gene is TRBJ1-2, the V gene TRBV5-6, with unresolved D. The chain's CDR3 is CASSPGGGRFGYTF. The CDR3 DNA reads as TGTGCCAGCAGCCCGGGCGGAGGCCGGTTTGGCTACACCTTC.